Here is one T cell receptor beta chain with its context. Its antigen is unknown. This sample stems from a study of cytomegalovirus exposure and HLA in healthy donors. A multiplex PCR was run with 60 Vbeta primers and 13 Jbeta primers. Only in-frame clones appear in the TCRdb table, and some are missing; sequencing was by immunoSEQ multiplex PCR. The sample table includes roughly 34,000 clones. Study conclusions and caveats: HLA alleles were associated with some 16,000 TCR beta sequences in a later analysis at 0.05 false discovery rate. Earlier findings revealed that most TCR beta V segments proved productive either about 87% or about 30% of the time.

The sequenced sample was PBMCs. The sequence derives from a middle-aged man in good health and CMV-seronegative.

DNA of the CDR3: TGTGCCAGCAGCCCAGAAAGGGGGCGCGGAGAGCAGTACTTC. Translated, it gives CASSPERGRGEQYF. V is TRBV7-9 and J is TRBJ2-7, with 7 nucleotides matching TRBD1. J gave up 7 bases and V 5 bases, and 11 bases lay outside the gene matches. Germline-derived CDR1 and CDR2 are SEHNR and FQNEAQ (reference sequence). The CDR3 is 14 residues long.